This TCR beta chain is drawn from a study of T cell responses to AZD1222 COVID-19 vaccine. The CDR3 totals 12 residues. Germline V lookup: CDR1 GTSNPN, CDR2 SVGIG (reference sequence). TCRdb's copy holds only in-frame clones and misses some; the assay was immunoSEQ multiplex PCR. The data contain about 60,000 clones, over 75% of them singletons. The sequence was obtained from an adult in good health. V and J are TRBV30 and TRBJ2-7; 11 bases align to TRBD2. The input for sequencing was peripheral blood, taken on day 0 of AZD1222 vaccination. CDR3 region: CAVAGGLLEQYF. The DNA for the CDR3 is TGTGCTGTAGCGGGGGGGCTTCTCGAGCAGTACTTC.